A selection of T cell receptor beta chains follows, all from one sample in a study of CD8 T cells in Susac syndrome. TCRdb called the immunoSEQ multiplex PCR reads again in MiXCR, with one record for every CDR3 protein. The data contain about 250,000 distinct CDR3 sequences, about 93% of them singletons. Sequencing used CD4+ T cells from PBMCs. Every receptor here comes from a human donor with multiple sclerosis. The conserved cysteine and the conserved F or W are not part of the CDR3 here. Fields, in order: V gene, J gene, CDR3 protein.

v_gene: TRBV12-3/TRBV12-4
j_gene: TRBJ2-7
CDR3aa: AASQEPRYEQY

v_gene: TRBV7-2
j_gene: TRBJ2-6
CDR3aa: ASSRGRDRPFSGANVLT

v_gene: TRBV3-1
j_gene: TRBJ2-1
CDR3aa: ASSKRDYSYNEQF

v_gene: TRBV3-1
j_gene: TRBJ1-1
CDR3aa: ASSQGTTEAF

v_gene: TRBV29-1
j_gene: TRBJ2-1
CDR3aa: SVELKSSDNEQF

v_gene: TRBV5-1
j_gene: TRBJ2-5
CDR3aa: ASSPGGGWQTQY

v_gene: TRBV12-3/TRBV12-4
j_gene: TRBJ2-2
CDR3aa: ASSFGTGYTGELF

v_gene: TRBV10-3
j_gene: TRBJ2-1
CDR3aa: ATAGTGGYNEQF

v_gene: TRBV7-2
j_gene: TRBJ2-3
CDR3aa: ASSSNGGLAGSTQY

v_gene: TRBV5-1
j_gene: TRBJ1-5
CDR3aa: ASSLDGDTNQPQH

v_gene: TRBV12-3/TRBV12-4
j_gene: TRBJ2-1
CDR3aa: ASTLGGEQF

v_gene: TRBV2
j_gene: TRBJ2-7
CDR3aa: ASRYRQGADEQY

v_gene: TRBV7-9
j_gene: TRBJ1-4
CDR3aa: ASSSRTGLNEKLF

v_gene: TRBV19
j_gene: TRBJ1-5
CDR3aa: ASSISTGLGRGNQPQH

v_gene: TRBV7-2
j_gene: TRBJ2-5
CDR3aa: ASSSRPYQETQY

v_gene: TRBV9
j_gene: TRBJ2-7
CDR3aa: ASSSPRRDRDSYEQY

v_gene: TRBV10-3
j_gene: TRBJ1-5
CDR3aa: AIRQGDQPQH

v_gene: TRBV21-1
j_gene: TRBJ1-4
CDR3aa: ASRIASNEKLF

v_gene: TRBV9
j_gene: TRBJ2-4
CDR3aa: ASSRNQDQDSKNIQY

v_gene: TRBV20-1
j_gene: TRBJ2-3
CDR3aa: SASGLAGSDTQY

v_gene: TRBV6-6
j_gene: TRBJ2-4
CDR3aa: ASSYGILAKNIQY

v_gene: TRBV19
j_gene: TRBJ2-5
CDR3aa: ASSNFQETQY

v_gene: TRBV2
j_gene: TRBJ1-1
CDR3aa: ASSVAGIAF

v_gene: TRBV5-1
j_gene: TRBJ2-7
CDR3aa: ASSFRGLEV

v_gene: TRBV28
j_gene: TRBJ2-5
CDR3aa: ASSPPGAGQETQY

v_gene: TRBV29-1
j_gene: TRBJ2-3
CDR3aa: SGILAGGPGDTQY

v_gene: TRBV20-1
j_gene: TRBJ2-4
CDR3aa: SARLLNIQY

v_gene: TRBV27
j_gene: TRBJ2-2
CDR3aa: ASSFPSGGNTGELF

v_gene: TRBV3-1
j_gene: TRBJ1-5
CDR3aa: ASSHGQQPQH

v_gene: TRBV12-3/TRBV12-4
j_gene: TRBJ1-3
CDR3aa: ASSLTGTGPGNTIY

v_gene: TRBV29-1
j_gene: TRBJ1-2
CDR3aa: SVEDAYGYT

v_gene: TRBV24-1
j_gene: TRBJ2-5
CDR3aa: ATSGQGGQETQY

v_gene: TRBV6-2/TRBV6-3
j_gene: TRBJ1-1
CDR3aa: ASRRQGPSLAF

v_gene: TRBV4-1
j_gene: TRBJ1-5
CDR3aa: ASSRMPGNQPQH

v_gene: TRBV12-3/TRBV12-4
j_gene: TRBJ1-1
CDR3aa: ASSLESPEAF

v_gene: TRBV12-3/TRBV12-4
j_gene: TRBJ2-2
CDR3aa: ASSPDGLAGARGELF

v_gene: TRBV27
j_gene: TRBJ1-2
CDR3aa: ASSPSGTANYGYT

v_gene: TRBV30
j_gene: TRBJ2-7
CDR3aa: AWNRQGADEQY

v_gene: TRBV25-1
j_gene: TRBJ1-3
CDR3aa: ASAGTPGISGNTIY

v_gene: TRBV11-2
j_gene: TRBJ2-4
CDR3aa: ASSLGGRQEKNIQY

v_gene: TRBV24-1
j_gene: TRBJ2-5
CDR3aa: ATATGGKGETQY

v_gene: TRBV10-1
j_gene: TRBJ2-2
CDR3aa: ASSDPRDFAGELF

v_gene: TRBV12-3/TRBV12-4
j_gene: TRBJ1-5
CDR3aa: ASSPPPGRNQPQH

v_gene: TRBV7-8
j_gene: TRBJ1-5
CDR3aa: ASSSGRDQPQH

v_gene: TRBV7-2
j_gene: TRBJ1-1
CDR3aa: ASSLALTGAEAF

v_gene: TRBV20-1
j_gene: TRBJ2-6
CDR3aa: SARGSTGSGANVLT

v_gene: TRBV7-2
j_gene: TRBJ2-1
CDR3aa: ASSFTHRPYRF

v_gene: TRBV12-3/TRBV12-4
j_gene: TRBJ2-3
CDR3aa: ASSETSGTDTQY

v_gene: TRBV7-2
j_gene: TRBJ1-3
CDR3aa: ASSLAVAAGNTIY